A single sample is the source of the 22 T cell receptor beta chains below, sequenced in a study of blood T cell repertoires in COVID-19. Measured with immunoSEQ multiplex PCR; TCRdb has only the in-frame clones, and not every one. Here the sample spans 100,000 to 150,000 clones, roughly 90% being singletons. Sequencing input: peripheral blood. The receptors derive from a man aged 45-65 years with acute or convalescent COVID-19.

The chain recombines TRBV30 with TRBJ1-1, with D unclear. V lost 3 bases and J 5 bases, leaving 13 bases between the germline ends. The germline gives CDR1 GTSNPN, CDR2 SVGIG (reference sequence). The CDR3 is made up of 13 amino acids. The CDR3 region has the DNA TGTGCCTGGAGGAGCCCCCCGATGACTGAAGCTTTCTTT. This encodes CAWRSPPMTEAFF.

The chain is built from TRBV6-2 or TRBV6-3 and TRBJ1-5, with a tentative D call TRBD1 (5 bases). Trimming removed 5 bases from V and 1 base from J, with 6 bases in between. The CDR3 sequence is 13 residues long. The germline V gene encodes CDR1 MNHEY and CDR2 SVGEGT. The CDR3 sequence: CASSRQSNQPQHF. The CDR3 region has the DNA TGTGCCAGCAGTCGACAGAGCAATCAGCCCCAGCATTTT.

This chain uses TRBV11-3 with TRBJ2-1; a weak D match, TRBD2 (6 bases). The CDR3 extends over 14 amino acids. Germline V gives CDR1 SGHNT, CDR2 YENEEA. V was shortened by 3 bases and J by 8 bases, with 14 bases between the two germline ends. CDR3 protein: CASSFAGQVHEQFF. The CDR3 coding sequence is TGTGCCAGCAGCTTCGCGGGGCAAGTCCATGAGCAGTTCTTC.

Only one count was recorded for this clone. The chain joins TRBV27 to TRBJ2-7; 7 bases align to TRBD1. Germline CDR1 reads MNHEY; CDR2 reads SMNVEV (reference sequence). The CDR3 has 15 amino acids. V was pared by 4 bases and J by 4 bases, with 10 bases of the junction left unmatched. The CDR3 DNA reads as TGTGCCAGCAGTTGGGCGAAGGGGGCTTTATACGAGCAGTACTTC. This sequence encodes CASSWAKGALYEQYF.

This chain joins TRBV28 and TRBJ2-6; D gene uncertain. Germline V gene lookup returns CDR1 MDHEN and CDR2 SYDVKM. The CDR3 runs to 15 residues. Trimming shortened V by 3 bases and J by 2 bases, and 8 bases separated the two germline ends. CDR3 in amino acids: CASSFSTPGANVLTF. The CDR3 coding sequence is TGTGCCAGCAGTTTTTCGACACCTGGGGCCAACGTCCTGACTTTC. The variable domain in full, with the rest retrieved from reference TRBV28 and TRBJ2-6, is DVKVTQSSRYLVKRTGEKVFLECVQDMDHENMFWYRQDPGLGLRLIYFSYDVKMKEKGDIPEGYSVSREKKERFSLILESASTNQTSMYLCASSFSTPGANVLTFGAGSRLTVL.

The genes are TRBV29-1 and TRBJ1-1; 8 bases align to TRBD1. After removal of 8 bases from V and 6 bases from J, the junction contained 14 bases not matched to a gene. The CDR3 has 14 amino acids. Germline assignment: CDR1 SQVTM and CDR2 ANQGSEA. This chain's CDR3 is CSFLGQGVTPEAFF. CDR3 in DNA: TGCAGCTTCCTAGGACAGGGCGTAACCCCTGAAGCTTTCTTT.

Concerning this clone: The junction and the germline gene differ at one end; a read error may be behind it. The chain is built from TRBV13 and TRBJ2-3; 8 nucleotides match TRBD2. Germline loops: CDR1 PRHDT, CDR2 FYEKMQ (reference sequence). This CDR3 is built from 12 residues. Written as DNA, the CDR3 is TGTGCCAGCAGAGAGCCGGGACTAGGCTCCAGGTTT. This gives the protein CASREPGLGSRF.

The rearrangement links TRBV7-2 to TRBJ1-5, with TRBD1 as a possible D gene (6 bases). The CDR3 loop spans 16 amino acids. Germline-derived CDR1 and CDR2 are SGHTA and FQGNSA. V was clipped by 5 bases and J by 2 bases, with 16 bases between them. CDR3 nucleotide sequence: TGTGCCAGCAGCCCAGACAGGTGGTCTGGCAATCAGCCCCAGCATTTT. Its protein product is CASSPDRWSGNQPQHF.

The chain is built from TRBV2 and TRBJ2-7, with D unclear. The CDR3 contains 15 residues. V was pared by 7 bases and J by 4 bases, with 20 bases between. Germline loops: CDR1 SNHLY, CDR2 FYNNEI. CDR3 amino acids: CASMLAPLTWYEQYF. The CDR3 DNA sequence: TGTGCCAGCATGTTAGCCCCCCTTACATGGTACGAGCAGTACTTC. The entire variable domain, with the rest obtained from reference TRBV2 and TRBJ2-7, is as follows: EPEVTQTPSHQVTQMGQEVILRCVPISNHLYFYWYRQILGQKVEFLVSFYNNEISEKSEIFDDQFSVERPDGSNFTLKIRSTKLEDSAMYFCASMLAPLTWYEQYFGPGTRLTVT.

This clone was observed a single time. V usage is TRBV7-9 and J usage is TRBJ2-1; the match to TRBD1 covers 9 bases. The length of the CDR3 is 16 residues. Per germline, CDR1 SEHNR and CDR2 FQNEAQ (reference sequence). Trimming at V came to 6 bases and at J to 1 base, leaving 7 bases not matched to a gene. Here the CDR3 DNA reads TGTGCCAGCAGGGAGACAGGGGGAGGGTCCTACAATGAGCAGTTCTTC. It translates to CASRETGGGSYNEQFF.

The chain couples TRBV7-2 to TRBJ2-7, with 10 positions matching TRBD2. This CDR3 has 13 amino acids. CDR1 and CDR2 from the germline V gene are SGHTA and FQGNSA. Unmatched junction bases numbered 4, after V lost 5 bases and J lost 6 bases. This CDR3 reads CASSPGLAAEQYF. CDR3 DNA: TGTGCCAGCAGCCCAGGACTAGCGGCCGAGCAGTACTTC.

V and J are TRBV19 and TRBJ2-2; 8 nucleotides match TRBD1. Looked up from germline, CDR1 is LNHDA and CDR2 is SQIVND (reference sequence). V was pared by 5 bases and J by 4 bases, with 18 bases of the junction left unmatched. The CDR3 is 19 amino acids. The CDR3 coding sequence is TGTGCCAGTAGTTTTTCCCCCCCAATCGTAGGACAGGGCACCGGGGAGCTGTTTTTT. Amino acids: CASSFSPPIVGQGTGELFF.

The chain couples TRBV7-9 to TRBJ1-2; 7 bases are a match to TRBD1. Germline V CDR1 and CDR2: SEHNR, FQNEAQ (reference sequence). This CDR3 region has 16 residues. The trim removed 1 base at V and 4 bases at J, leaving 9 bases unmatched. The CDR3 loop is CASSLDSSGTAYGYTF. For the CDR3, the DNA is TGTGCCAGCAGCTTAGACTCTTCGGGGACAGCCTATGGCTACACCTTC.

V usage is TRBV5-1 and J usage is TRBJ2-7; D is perhaps TRBD1 (6 bases). The CDR3 is 14 residues long. V lost 0 bases and J 1 base, leaving 8 bases between the germline ends. Germline V CDR1 and CDR2: SGHRS, YFSETQ. The CDR3 DNA reads TGCGCCAGCAGCTTGGCGGACAGATCCTACGAGCAGTACTTC. Its protein product is CASSLADRSYEQYF.

V gene TRBV5-4 combines with J gene TRBJ1-3, with D unresolved. Germline V gene lookup returns CDR1 SGHNT and CDR2 YYREEE (reference sequence). This CDR3 region has 14 residues. V was shortened by 7 bases and J by 3 bases, with 14 bases between the two germline ends. The CDR3 loop reads CASALEGDGNTIYF. DNA for the CDR3: TGTGCCAGCGCCCTCGAGGGCGATGGAAACACCATATATTTT.

This sequence joins TRBV11-3 and TRBJ2-1, with 8 bases aligning to TRBD2. With 1 base clipped from V and 2 bases from J, the junction kept 4 bases outside the gene matches. The CDR3 is made up of 16 amino acids. CDR1 is SGHNT, CDR2 YENEEA, per germline. CDR3 sequence (DNA): TGTGCCAGCAGCTTAGGTGATAGCGGGGCCTACAATGAGCAGTTCTTC. As protein: CASSLGDSGAYNEQFF.

The chain has TRBV4-3 and TRBJ2-1, with D uncertain. Between the trimmed V and J ends, which lost 0 bases and 8 bases, there was a span of 17 bases. Germline loops: CDR1 LGHNA, CDR2 YSLEER. The CDR3 consists of 16 residues. CDR3 nucleotide sequence: TGCGCCAGCAGCCAAGATCACGCCCTGATACGCGATGAGCAGTTCTTC. Its translation: CASSQDHALIRDEQFF.

This chain connects TRBV2 to TRBJ2-7, with 8 bases fitting TRBD1. Trimming took 6 bases from V and 7 from J; bases not matched to a gene: 5. The CDR3 covers 12 residues. Germline V gene data show CDR1 as SNHLY and CDR2 as FYNNEI. The CDR3, as DNA: TGTGCCAGCAGGCAGGGGGCGGGGGAGCAGTACTTC. It encodes CASRQGAGEQYF.

The CDR3 region is CASSLLPGLAANSYEQYF. Written as DNA, the CDR3 is TGTGCCAGCAGCCTACTTCCGGGACTAGCGGCGAACTCCTACGAGCAGTACTTC. The genes are TRBV5-6 and TRBJ2-7; TRBD2 aligns across 11 bases. The CDR3 has 18 residues. Per germline, CDR1 SGHDT and CDR2 YYEEEE. V was pared by 4 bases and J by 0 bases, with 12 bases of the junction left unmatched.

The gene calls are TRBV6-5 and TRBJ2-4; D possibly corresponds to TRBD2 (5 bases). V was trimmed by 5 bases and J by 9 bases, leaving 20 bases between them. CDR3 length: 15 residues. Germline assignment: CDR1 MNHEY and CDR2 SVGAGI. CDR3 residues: CASSPRGLEESIQYF. CDR3 bases: TGTGCCAGCAGTCCCCGCGGGTTAGAGGAAAGCATTCAGTACTTC.

The chain couples TRBV11-2 to TRBJ2-7; TRBD1 aligns across 8 bases. The CDR3 extends over 14 amino acids. Germline trimming cut 3 bases from V and 3 bases from J; bases unmatched to any gene: 4. Germline V lookup: CDR1 SGHAT, CDR2 FQNNGV. The CDR3 loop is CASSFGTGDYEQYF. CDR3 bases: TGTGCCAGCAGCTTCGGGACAGGTGACTACGAGCAGTACTTC.

The chain links TRBV19 to TRBJ1-4; 7 bases agree with TRBD1. V dropped 7 bases and J dropped 2; count of bases not matched to a gene: 13. CDR3 length equals 17 residues. Germline assignment: CDR1 LNHDA and CDR2 SQIVND (reference sequence). The chain's CDR3 is CASTKQGLWTTNEKLFF. CDR3 in DNA: TGTGCCAGTACGAAACAGGGGTTATGGACTACTAATGAAAAACTGTTTTTT. Based on the CDR3 plus reference TRBV19 and TRBJ1-4, the full variable domain is DGGITQSPKYLFRKEGQNVTLSCEQNLNHDAMYWYRQDPGQGLRLIYYSQIVNDFQKGDIAEGYSVSREKKESFPLTVTSAQKNPTAFYLCASTKQGLWTTNEKLFFGSGTQLSVL.